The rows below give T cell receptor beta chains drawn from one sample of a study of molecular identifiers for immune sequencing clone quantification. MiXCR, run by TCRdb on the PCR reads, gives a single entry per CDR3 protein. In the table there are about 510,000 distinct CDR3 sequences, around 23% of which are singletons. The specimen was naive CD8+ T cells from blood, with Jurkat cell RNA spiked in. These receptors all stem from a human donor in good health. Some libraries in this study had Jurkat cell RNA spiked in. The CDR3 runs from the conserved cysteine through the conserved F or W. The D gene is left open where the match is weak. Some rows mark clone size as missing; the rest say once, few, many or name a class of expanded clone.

CDR3 DNA: TGTGCTACCAGACTAGCGGGAGCCTACGAGCAGTACTTC; CDR3 protein: CATRLAGAYEQYF; CDR3 length: 13; V gene: TRBV6-2/TRBV6-3; clone size: NA; D gene: TRBD2; J gene: TRBJ2-7
CDR3 DNA: TGTGCCTGGAGTGTAACGGGCAATGGCTACACCTTC; CDR3 protein: CAWSVTGNGYTF; CDR3 length: 12; V gene: TRBV30; clone size: NA; D gene: NA; J gene: TRBJ1-2
CDR3 DNA: TGTGCCTGGAGTTCTAGCGGTATCACAGATACGCAGTATTTT; CDR3 protein: CAWSSSGITDTQYF; CDR3 length: 14; V gene: TRBV30; clone size: few; D gene: TRBD2; J gene: TRBJ2-3
CDR3 DNA: TGTGCCAGCAGTTTTCATGGGAGGGAGGTACCAAAAGAGACCCAGTACTTC; CDR3 protein: CASSFHGREVPKETQYF; CDR3 length: 17; V gene: TRBV28; clone size: few; D gene: TRBD2; J gene: TRBJ2-5
CDR3 DNA: TGTGCCAGTAGTAGAGACAGGAGGCGCACCGGGGAGCTGTTTTTT; CDR3 protein: CASSRDRRRTGELFF; CDR3 length: 15; V gene: TRBV19; clone size: NA; D gene: NA; J gene: TRBJ2-2
CDR3 DNA: TGTGCCAGCAGCCGGAGGGGGAAGAACACTGAAGCTTTCTTT; CDR3 protein: CASSRRGKNTEAFF; CDR3 length: 14; V gene: TRBV5-3; clone size: few; D gene: NA; J gene: TRBJ1-1
CDR3 DNA: TGTGCCAGCAGTCCGGACAGGGGGTTCGAGGCTAATGAAAAACTGTTTTTT; CDR3 protein: CASSPDRGFEANEKLFF; CDR3 length: 17; V gene: TRBV12-3/TRBV12-4; clone size: NA; D gene: TRBD1; J gene: TRBJ1-4
CDR3 DNA: TGTGCCAGCAGCTCACAGGATGAGGCCTATTCACCCCTCCACTTT; CDR3 protein: CASSSQDEAYSPLHF; CDR3 length: 15; V gene: TRBV7-9; clone size: NA; D gene: NA; J gene: TRBJ1-6
CDR3 DNA: TGTGCCAGCAGCATCGACAGGGGATTTGGGTCTGGGGCCAACGTCCTGACTTTC; CDR3 protein: CASSIDRGFGSGANVLTF; CDR3 length: 18; V gene: TRBV9; clone size: few; D gene: TRBD1; J gene: TRBJ2-6
CDR3 DNA: TGTGCCAGCAGCCAAGACATTCGGGGGGGAGAGACCCAGTACTTC; CDR3 protein: CASSQDIRGGETQYF; CDR3 length: 15; V gene: TRBV14; clone size: NA; D gene: TRBD2; J gene: TRBJ2-5
CDR3 DNA: TGTGCCAGTGGTATCGGGACAGGGGTGAACACCGGGGAGCTGTTTTTT; CDR3 protein: CASGIGTGVNTGELFF; CDR3 length: 16; V gene: TRBV19; clone size: NA; D gene: TRBD1; J gene: TRBJ2-2
CDR3 DNA: TGTGCCAGCAGCTTGGTCCTAGCGGATACCTACGAGCAGTACTTC; CDR3 protein: CASSLVLADTYEQYF; CDR3 length: 15; V gene: TRBV5-5; clone size: NA; D gene: TRBD2; J gene: TRBJ2-7
CDR3 DNA: TGTGCCAGCAGCTTATGGGACGGTGGAAGTGAAAAACTGTTTTTT; CDR3 protein: CASSLWDGGSEKLFF; CDR3 length: 15; V gene: TRBV7-8; clone size: many; D gene: NA; J gene: TRBJ1-4
CDR3 DNA: TGTGCCAGTAGTATAGGGGGAGACTACGAGCAGTACTTC; CDR3 protein: CASSIGGDYEQYF; CDR3 length: 13; V gene: TRBV19; clone size: few; D gene: NA; J gene: TRBJ2-7
CDR3 DNA: TGTGCCAGCAGCCAAGTTTCTAGTCGCGAGCAGTACTTC; CDR3 protein: CASSQVSSREQYF; CDR3 length: 13; V gene: TRBV14; clone size: NA; D gene: NA; J gene: TRBJ2-7
CDR3 DNA: TGTGCCAGCAGTTTATACAGGGGGAGCTCCTACGAGCAGTACTTC; CDR3 protein: CASSLYRGSSYEQYF; CDR3 length: 15; V gene: TRBV28; clone size: NA; D gene: TRBD1; J gene: TRBJ2-7
CDR3 DNA: TGTGCCAGCAGTTTATCGCGGACTGAAGCTTTCTTT; CDR3 protein: CASSLSRTEAFF; CDR3 length: 12; V gene: TRBV12-3/TRBV12-4; clone size: many; D gene: NA; J gene: TRBJ1-1
CDR3 DNA: TGCGCCAGCAGCCGCACAGGGGGCAACACTGAAGCTTTCTTT; CDR3 protein: CASSRTGGNTEAFF; CDR3 length: 14; V gene: TRBV4-3; clone size: few; D gene: TRBD1; J gene: TRBJ1-1